This T cell receptor (beta chain) was sequenced during a study of CD8+ T cells in alopecia areata. Sequencing relied on a cDNA template that was reverse transcribed from extracted RNA. The assay was immunoSEQ multiplex PCR, and TCRdb's table has in-frame clones only and misses some. The table shows some 190,000 clones, with over 55% occurring only once. The CDR3 sequence is 12 residues long. V lost 3 bases and J 10 bases, leaving 7 bases between the germline ends. Germline V CDR1 and CDR2: KGHSH, LQKENI. Treatment defined: oral pan-JAK inhibitor, 5-10 mg twice daily. Alopecia areata patients had lesional scalp punch biopsies and peripheral blood taken from them. Both CD4+ and CD8+ T cells were separated by sorting PBMCs.

The material sequenced was CD4+ T cells sorted from blood, taken at week 24, from a patient treated with tofacitinib. This TCR derives from a human donor with alopecia areata. The chain combines TRBV18 with TRBJ1-6; D gene uncertain. This CDR3 reads CASSPTASPLHF. DNA of the CDR3: TGTGCCAGCTCACCCACAGCCTCACCCCTCCACTTT.